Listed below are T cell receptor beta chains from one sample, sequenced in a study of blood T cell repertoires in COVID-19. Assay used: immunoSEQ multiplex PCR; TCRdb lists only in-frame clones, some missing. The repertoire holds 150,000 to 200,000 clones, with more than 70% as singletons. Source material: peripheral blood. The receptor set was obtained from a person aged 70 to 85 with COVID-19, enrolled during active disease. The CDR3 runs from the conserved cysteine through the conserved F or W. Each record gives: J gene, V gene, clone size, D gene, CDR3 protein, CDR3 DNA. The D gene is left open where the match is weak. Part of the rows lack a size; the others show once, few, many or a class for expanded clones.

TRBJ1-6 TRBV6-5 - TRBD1 CASRWDRSYNSPLHF TGTGCCAGCAGATGGGACAGGAGCTATAATTCACCCCTCCACTTT
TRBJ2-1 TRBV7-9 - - CASSPGAEKQFF TGTGCCAGCAGCCCTGGGGCAGAAAAGCAGTTCTTC
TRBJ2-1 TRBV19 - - CASSKQGDLVWEQFF TGTGCCAGTAGTAAACAGGGAGATTTGGTGTGGGAGCAGTTCTTC
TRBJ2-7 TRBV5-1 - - CASPSSSSYEQYF TGCGCCAGCCCCAGTTCTTCCTCCTACGAGCAGTACTTC
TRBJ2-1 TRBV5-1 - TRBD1 CASSKGTGRGEQFF TGCGCCAGCAGCAAGGGGACAGGCCGGGGTGAGCAGTTCTTC
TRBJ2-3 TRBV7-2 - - CASSLSRELTDTQYF TGTGCCAGCAGCTTAAGTAGGGAGCTCACAGATACGCAGTATTTT
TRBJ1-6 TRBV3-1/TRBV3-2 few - CASSQREGRSPLHF TGTGCCAGCAGCCAACGGGAGGGGCGATCACCCCTCCACTTT
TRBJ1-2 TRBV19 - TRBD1 CASRDRDRAGSYGYTF TGTGCCAGTAGGGACCGGGACAGGGCCGGTAGCTATGGCTACACCTTC
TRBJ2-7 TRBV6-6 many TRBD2 CASSPSRAGGSYEQYF TGTGCCAGCAGCCCCTCCCGGGCGGGGGGCTCATACGAGCAGTACTTC
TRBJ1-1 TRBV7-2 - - CASSRESTGNTEAFF TGTGCCAGCAGCAGGGAGTCGACAGGGAACACTGAAGCTTTCTTT
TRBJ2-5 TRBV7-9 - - CASSLGGGYLSETQYF TGTGCCAGCAGCTTAGGCGGGGGCTACCTGTCGGAGACCCAGTACTTC
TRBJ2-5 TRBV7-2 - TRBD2 CASSLEPRGGVTQYF TGTGCCAGCAGCTTAGAGCCGCGGGGGGGGGTGACCCAGTACTTC
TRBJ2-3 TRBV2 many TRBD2 CASSEGLAGGDTQYF TGTGCCAGCAGTGAGGGGCTAGCGGGAGGAGATACGCAGTATTTT
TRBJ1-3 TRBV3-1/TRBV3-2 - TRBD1 CASSPGQGRGNTIYF TGTGCCAGCAGCCCGGGACAGGGAAGGGGTAACACCATATATTTT
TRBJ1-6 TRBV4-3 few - CASSQSRGGSNSPLHF TGCGCCAGCAGCCAATCGAGGGGGGGCTCAAATTCACCCCTCCACTTT
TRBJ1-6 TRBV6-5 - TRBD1 CASNNRGHGSPLHF TGTGCCAGCAACAACAGGGGGCACGGTTCACCCCTCCACTTT
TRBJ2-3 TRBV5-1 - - CASSRTPLDGSTDTQYF TGCGCCAGCAGCCGAACGCCCCTGGACGGGAGTACAGATACGCAGTATTTT
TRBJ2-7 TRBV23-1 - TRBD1 CAVIRQGEDEQYF TGCGCCGTCATCCGACAGGGTGAGGACGAGCAGTACTTC
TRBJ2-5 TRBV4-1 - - CASSQGVGAETQYF TGCGCCAGCAGCCAAGGGGTGGGGGCAGAGACCCAGTACTTC
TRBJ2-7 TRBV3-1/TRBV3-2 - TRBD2 CASSQEGRGLAIDEQYF TGTGCCAGCAGCCAAGAGGGGCGGGGACTAGCTATAGACGAGCAGTACTTC
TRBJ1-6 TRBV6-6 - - CASRREGEPLHF TGTGCCAGCAGGCGAGAGGGGGAGCCCCTCCACTTT
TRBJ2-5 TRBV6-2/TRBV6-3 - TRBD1 CASSSLTGGGETQYF TGTGCCAGCAGTTCCCTGACAGGGGGCGGAGAGACCCAGTACTTC
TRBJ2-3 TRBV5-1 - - CASSSPGGDTQYF TGCGCCAGCAGCTCCCCCGGGGGAGATACGCAGTATTTT
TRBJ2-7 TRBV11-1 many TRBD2 CASSITSGSSYEQYF TGTGCCAGCAGCATTACTAGCGGGAGTTCCTACGAGCAGTACTTC
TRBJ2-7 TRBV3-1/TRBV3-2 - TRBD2 CASSQSGLAGAEQYF TGTGCCAGCAGCCAGAGCGGACTAGCGGGGGCCGAGCAGTACTTC
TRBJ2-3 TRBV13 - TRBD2 CASSLGRAGGTDTQYF TGTGCCAGCAGCTTAGGCCGGGCGGGGGGGACAGATACGCAGTATTTT
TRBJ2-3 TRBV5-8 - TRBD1 CASSLRQGTDTQYF TGTGCCAGCAGCTTAAGACAGGGGACAGATACGCAGTATTTT
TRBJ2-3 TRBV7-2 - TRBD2 CASSNRGGGADTQYF TGTGCCAGCAGCAACCGGGGGGGCGGGGCAGATACGCAGTATTTT
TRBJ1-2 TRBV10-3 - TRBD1 CAISVDRGLGDYGYTF TGTGCCATCAGTGTGGACAGGGGGCTTGGAGACTATGGCTACACCTTC
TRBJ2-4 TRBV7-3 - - CASSLTAGAKNIQYF TGTGCCAGCAGCTTAACCGCGGGGGCCAAAAACATTCAGTACTTC
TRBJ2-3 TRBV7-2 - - CASAPGDTQYF TGTGCCAGCGCCCCAGGGGATACGCAGTATTTT
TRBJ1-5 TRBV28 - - CASRELRNQPQHF TGTGCCAGCAGAGAGTTGCGGAATCAGCCCCAGCATTTT
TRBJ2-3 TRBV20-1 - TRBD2 CSASSGISTDTQYF TGCAGTGCTAGTAGCGGGATTAGCACAGATACGCAGTATTTT
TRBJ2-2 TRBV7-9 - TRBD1 CASSADRVVFF TGTGCCAGCAGCGCGGACAGGGTGGTGTTTTTT
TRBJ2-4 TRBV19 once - CASSIDPRRSGAKNIQYF TGTGCCAGTAGTATAGACCCCCGAAGGTCCGGGGCCAAAAACATTCAGTACTTC
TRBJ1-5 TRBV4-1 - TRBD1 CASSLHPGQGDNQPQHF TGCGCCAGCAGCCTCCACCCGGGACAGGGTGACAATCAGCCCCAGCATTTT
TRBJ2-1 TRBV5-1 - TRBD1 CARTRWGQHNNEQFF TGCGCCAGGACCCGATGGGGACAGCATAACAATGAGCAGTTCTTC